The 28 T cell receptor beta chains below were found in one sample sequenced in a study of prognosis after radiotherapy for stage I lung cancer (dated by TCRdb to about 2021). TCRdb records Illumina HiSeq 3000 as the sequencer. Two rounds of multiplex PCR on genomic DNA were used to amplify the TCR beta CDR3 region. The first PCR round used primers specific to each TRBV and TRBJ gene, with sequences filed in Chinese patent CN105087789A. TCRdb reprocessing: public reads trimmed at Q25 with fastp, clones called with MiXCR, in-frame beta chains kept. All rows with the same CDR3 protein become a single entry with the most common DNA and genes. This sample holds about 27,000 distinct CDR3 sequences; around 46% were observed only once. The ten largest clonotypes hold approximately 15% of the sample. Specimen: PBMCs, collected before or after stereotactic body radiation therapy (not recorded which). The receptors here all came from a donor older than 45 with non-small cell lung cancer.

The sample holds a few counts of this clonotype. A read error is likely here: a far larger clone is one base away. V usage is TRBV6-4 and J usage is TRBJ1-3; tentative D call: TRBD1 (5 bases). The CDR3 sequence is 17 residues long. Trimming removed 3 bases from V and 2 bases from J, with 17 bases in between. In germline, CDR1 is MRHNA, CDR2 SNTAGT. The CDR3 loop reads CASSEGSQGFAGNTIYF. The CDR3 region has the DNA TGTGCCAGCAGTGAAGGGAGCCAGGGATTCGCTGGAAACACCATATATTTT.

On this clonotype: A far larger clone is a single base away, which makes a read error likely. V and J are TRBV6-1 and TRBJ2-1, with 16 bases fitting TRBD2. CDR3 length: 16 residues. The germline V gene has CDR1 MNHNS and CDR2 SASEGT. As DNA, the CDR3 is TGTGCCAGCAGTGACTCTCCGGGACTAGCGGGAGGGCAGCACTTCTTC. This encodes CASSDSPGLAGGQHFF.

The table lists this clonotype with many counts. V gene TRBV6-2 or TRBV6-3 combines with J gene TRBJ1-5; D ambiguous. Trimming stripped 2 bases from V and 0 bases from J, with 11 bases between. The CDR3 is 16 residues long. CDR1 and CDR2 (germline): MNHEY, SVGEGT. As DNA, the CDR3 is TGTGCCAGCAGTTACGGGGAGGATTATAGCAATCAGCCCCAGCATTTT. Protein sequence: CASSYGEDYSNQPQHF.

This clonotype was seen many times. The chain carries TRBV6-2 or TRBV6-3 and TRBJ1-5; 7 bases are shared with TRBD1. The trim removed 0 bases at V and 6 bases at J, leaving 8 bases unmatched. CDR3 size: 16 residues. Germline loops: CDR1 MNHEY, CDR2 SVGEGT. This CDR3 is CASSYSSTGRTQPQHF. The CDR3 region has the DNA TGTGCCAGCAGTTACTCGTCGACAGGGCGGACTCAGCCCCAGCATTTT.

This sequence joins TRBV28 and TRBJ1-1; D call uncertain. Trimming shortened V by 4 bases and J by 0 bases, and 12 bases separated the two germline ends. The V gene's germline CDR1 is MDHEN and CDR2 SYDVKM. The CDR3 has 15 residues. CDR3 region: CASSWSVKMNTEAFF. The CDR3 nucleotides are TGTGCCAGCAGTTGGAGTGTCAAGATGAACACTGAAGCTTTCTTT.

Many counts were recorded for this clonotype. The V gene is TRBV14, the J gene TRBJ2-1; 14 bases line up with TRBD2. Germline V gives CDR1 SGHDN, CDR2 FVKESK. Trimming took 4 bases from V and 7 from J; bases not matched to a gene: 3. This CDR3 spans 15 amino acids. This CDR3 is CASSLGLAGVNEQFF. CDR3 sequence (DNA): TGTGCCAGCAGCCTGGGACTAGCGGGAGTTAATGAGCAGTTCTTC.

This clonotype qualifies as medium-sized. V gene TRBV6-1 combines with J gene TRBJ2-1; TRBD1 aligns across 8 bases. The J segment lost 7 bases and the V segment lost 5 bases, leaving 16 bases of the junction unmatched. The germline CDR1 and CDR2 sequences are MNHNS and SASEGT. The CDR3 has 17 residues. CDR3 DNA: TGTGCCAGCAGTCTCCCCCTACAGGGGGAGTTCAAGAATGAGCAGTTCTTC. This gives the protein CASSLPLQGEFKNEQFF.

The chain joins TRBV20-1 to TRBJ1-1, with no clear D. The germline V gene encodes CDR1 DFQATT and CDR2 SNEGSKA (reference sequence). The CDR3 length is 12 residues. Trimming cost V 2 bases and J 1 base, with 5 bases left between them. The CDR3 reads CSARQANTEAFF. CDR3 bases: TGCAGTGCTAGACAGGCGAACACTGAAGCTTTCTTT.

This clonotype has ten or more counts. The chain employs TRBV28 and TRBJ2-2; TRBD1 is a possible D gene (8 bases). The CDR3 is 14 amino acids. Germline CDR1 reads MDHEN; CDR2 reads SYDVKM. V was trimmed by 7 bases and J by 5 bases, leaving 14 bases between them. The CDR3 DNA follows: TGTGCCAGCATATACAGGGGGGGGACCGGGGAGCTGTTTTTT. Translated, it gives CASIYRGGTGELFF.

There are many counts of this clonotype. V usage is TRBV7-6 and J usage is TRBJ2-7; 9 bases are a match to TRBD1. The V segment lost 4 bases and the J segment 5 bases; nucleotides outside the gene matches: 3. This CDR3 spans 13 amino acids. Germline loops: CDR1 SGHVS, CDR2 FNYEAQ. CDR3 in DNA: TGTGCCAGCAGCTCCGGACAGGGGAACGAGCAGTACTTC. This codes for CASSSGQGNEQYF.

Turning to this clonotype: One end of the junction does not line up with germline, which may come from a read error. V and J are TRBV6-1 and TRBJ1-1; D unclear. Per germline, CDR1 MNHNS and CDR2 SASEGT. This CDR3 is built from 13 residues. The CDR3 DNA sequence: TGTGCCAGCATTGAATTTCTGGACACTGAAGCTTTCTTT. It codes for CASIEFLDTEAFF.

This clonotype was counted ten times or more. V usage is TRBV7-8 and J usage is TRBJ1-5; D call uncertain. The CDR3 contains 15 residues. Germline CDR1 and CDR2: SGHVS and FQNEAQ. V was clipped by 1 base and J by 1 base, with 8 bases between them. The CDR3 loop reads CASSLGTWSNQPQHF. The CDR3, as DNA: TGTGCCAGCAGCTTAGGTACTTGGAGCAATCAGCCCCAGCATTTT. The entire variable domain, with the rest obtained from reference TRBV7-8 and TRBJ1-5, is as follows: GAGVSQSPRYKVAKRGQDVALRCDPISGHVSLFWYQQALGQGPEFLTYFQNEAQLDKSGLPSDRFFAERPEGSVSTLKIQRTQQEDSAVYLCASSLGTWSNQPQHFGDGTRLSIL.

Many counts were recorded for this clonotype. The rearrangement links TRBV19 to TRBJ2-7; D perhaps matches TRBD1 (5 bases). CDR1 is LNHDA and CDR2 is SQIVND in the germline V gene (reference sequence). V was clipped by 8 bases and J by 4 bases, with 21 bases between them. The CDR3 sequence is 15 residues long. The CDR3 DNA sequence: TGTGCCAGTCGCAATTCGGATAGGGGCACTTACGAGCAGTACTTC. Translated: CASRNSDRGTYEQYF.

The sample holds a few counts of this clonotype. V usage is TRBV29-1 and J usage is TRBJ2-3; tentatively, D is TRBD1 (5 bases). Germline CDR1 reads SQVTM; CDR2 reads ANQGSEA. The CDR3 runs 11 residues. CDR3 loop: CSYWVGATQYF. CDR3 DNA sequence: TGCAGTTATTGGGTAGGGGCAACGCAGTATTTT.

This clonotype showed up many times. The rearrangement links TRBV27 to TRBJ2-3, with a tentative D call TRBD2 (6 bases). This CDR3 has 16 residues. Trimming left V 4 bases short and J 2 bases short, with 16 bases between. CDR1 MNHEY and CDR2 SMNVEV come from the germline V gene (reference sequence). The CDR3 DNA reads as TGTGCCAGCAGTTCCCGGCGGGCGGGACCCACAGATACGCAGTATTTT. Its translation is CASSSRRAGPTDTQYF.

The chain couples TRBV12-3 or TRBV12-4 to TRBJ2-5; D not certain. The length of the CDR3 is 14 residues. V lost 4 bases and J lost 3, with 12 bases in between. CDR3 bases: TGTGCCAGCAGTTACTCTGGGCGTAAAGAGACCCAGTACTTC. Translating it yields CASSYSGRKETQYF.

A remark on this clonotype: This is likely an artifact of a read error, given a far larger clone one base away. The chain combines TRBV6-4 with TRBJ1-2; D remains ambiguous. Trimming cost V 7 bases and J 5 bases, with 11 bases left between them. This CDR3 is 12 amino acids long. CDR1 is MRHNA and CDR2 is SNTAGT in the germline V gene. CDR3 sequence (DNA): TGTGCCAGCATGTCGGGAGCATATGGCTACACCTTC. It translates to CASMSGAYGYTF.

A remark on this clonotype: The junction differs from germline at one of its ends, possibly a read error. The CDR3 DNA reads TGTGCCAGTATCACAGGGGTGAGCAATCACCCCCAGCATTTT. It encodes CASITGVSNHPQHF. V gene TRBV19 combines with J gene TRBJ1-5; 7 bases fit TRBD1. This CDR3 has 14 residues. CDR1 and CDR2 from the germline V gene are LNHDA and SQIVND (reference sequence). Supplemented by reference TRBV19 and TRBJ1-5, the full variable domain reads DGGITQSPKYLFRKEGQNVTLSCEQNLNHDAMYWYRQDPGQGLRLIYYSQIVNDFQKGDIAEGYSVSREKKESFPLTVTSAQKNPTAFYLCASITGVSNHPQHFGDGTRLSIL.

Ten or more counts support this clonotype. The V call is TRBV19, the J call TRBJ2-6, with TRBD2 as a possible D gene (6 bases). Per the germline V gene, CDR1 is LNHDA and CDR2 is SQIVND (reference sequence). CDR3 length: 17 amino acids. V was shortened by 4 bases and J by 0 bases, with 13 bases between the two germline ends. Here the CDR3 reads CASSNTGGISGANVLTF. CDR3 DNA: TGTGCCAGTAGTAATACAGGAGGGATCTCTGGGGCCAACGTCCTGACTTTC. Combining the CDR3 with reference TRBV19 and TRBJ2-6 gives the whole variable domain DGGITQSPKYLFRKEGQNVTLSCEQNLNHDAMYWYRQDPGQGLRLIYYSQIVNDFQKGDIAEGYSVSREKKESFPLTVTSAQKNPTAFYLCASSNTGGISGANVLTFGAGSRLTVL.

The rearrangement links TRBV7-9 to TRBJ1-2; D may be TRBD1 (5 bases). CDR3 length: 13 residues. Germline CDR1 and CDR2: SEHNR and FQNEAQ (reference sequence). V gave up 3 bases and J gave up 6 bases, with 11 bases separating them. The CDR3 DNA is TGTGCCAGCAGCTTGGAGGGGCTGGATGGCTACACCTTC. Translated, it gives CASSLEGLDGYTF. Together with reference TRBV7-9 and TRBJ1-2, the CDR3 gives the full variable domain: DTGVSQNPRHKITKRGQNVTFRCDPISEHNRLYWYRQTLGQGPEFLTYFQNEAQLEKSRLLSDRFSAERPKGSFSTLEIQRTEQGDSAMYLCASSLEGLDGYTFGSGTRLTVV.

This clonotype has ten or more counts. A much more abundant neighbour one base away suggests this may be a read error. This is likely a read error, given that the CDR3 carries no conserved phenylalanine or tryptophan at its end. The chain is built from TRBV2 and TRBJ2-1; the D is unclear. V shed 4 bases and J shed 4 bases, with 11 bases lying between them. Germline CDR1 and CDR2: SNHLY and FYNNEI. The CDR3 extends over 14 amino acids. DNA of the CDR3: TGTGCCAGCAGTGGAGGTAGCAGGTACAATGAGCAGTTCCTC. This translates into CASSGGSRYNEQFL.

This clonotype has a count of ten or more. Here the CDR3 DNA reads TGTGCCAGCAGCCGTACAGGGAGGAGGATGAACACTGAAGCTTTCTTT. Translation gives CASSRTGRRMNTEAFF. The gene calls are TRBV14 and TRBJ1-1; tentatively, D is TRBD1 (6 bases). This CDR3 is 16 amino acids long. In germline, CDR1 is SGHDN, CDR2 FVKESK. Trimming removed 4 bases at V and 0 bases at J, with 15 bases between.

At least ten counts were recorded for this clonotype. The rearrangement joins TRBV6-1 to TRBJ2-7; 11 nucleotides match TRBD1. After removal of 6 bases from V and 3 bases from J, the junction contained 7 bases not matched to a gene. The CDR3 sequence is 15 residues long. CDR1 MNHNS and CDR2 SASEGT come from the germline V gene. The CDR3 sequence: CASRSTGTGGYEQYF. CDR3 nucleotide sequence: TGTGCCAGCAGATCTACCGGGACAGGGGGCTACGAGCAGTACTTC.

The rearrangement uses TRBV27 and TRBJ2-3; unclear D gene. V shed 10 bases and J shed 8 bases, with 22 bases lying between them. CDR1 and CDR2 from the germline V gene are MNHEY and SMNVEV (reference sequence). CDR3 size: 14 residues. The CDR3 DNA reads as TGTGCCATCAATAAAGTCCTCCGATTCGGTACGCAGTATTTT. Its protein product is CAINKVLRFGTQYF.

As concerns this clonotype: A far larger clone is a single base away, which makes a read error likely. V is TRBV6-6 and J is TRBJ2-3, with 10 bases aligning to TRBD2. The CDR3 consists of 17 residues. The V gene's germline CDR1 is MNHNY and CDR2 SVGAGI (reference sequence). The CDR3 coding sequence is TGTGACAGCAGTTACTCGAAGAGCGGGGGGGTTGCAGATACGCAGTATTTT. This sequence encodes CDSSYSKSGGVADTQYF.

This clonotype was seen a few times. This may stem from a read error, because a much larger clone lies one nucleotide away. CDR3 sequence reads: CASRAGTGYLNTEASF. CDR3 DNA: TGTGCCAGCAGGGCCGGGACAGGGTATTTGAACACTGAAGCTTCCTTT. The chain carries TRBV6-1 and TRBJ1-1; 9 bases fit TRBD1. Germline loops: CDR1 MNHNS, CDR2 SASEGT. The CDR3 covers 16 residues.

This clonotype has ten or more counts. The chain has TRBV28 and TRBJ2-1, with D possibly matching TRBD1 (7 bases). The germline V gene encodes CDR1 MDHEN and CDR2 SYDVKM. This CDR3 is 14 amino acids long. V was trimmed by 10 bases and J by 0 bases, leaving 13 bases between them. This CDR3 reads CAITRDSSYNEQFF. CDR3 sequence (DNA): TGTGCCATAACGCGGGACAGCTCCTACAATGAGCAGTTCTTC.

The chain recombines TRBV11-2 with TRBJ2-1; 9 nucleotides match TRBD2. CDR1 and CDR2 from the germline V gene are SGHAT and FQNNGV. J gave up 7 bases and V 2 bases, and 9 bases lay outside the gene matches. The CDR3 runs to 16 residues. As DNA, the CDR3 is TGTGCCAGCAGCTTACTTAGCGGGAGTGCCGATAATGAGCAGTTCTTC. Residues: CASSLLSGSADNEQFF. The variable domain in full, completed from reference TRBV11-2 and TRBJ2-1, reads EAGVAQSPRYKIIEKRQSVAFWCNPISGHATLYWYQQILGQGPKLLIQFQNNGVVDDSQLPKDRFSAERLKGVDSTLKIQPAKLEDSAVYLCASSLLSGSADNEQFFGPGTRLTVL.